The 25 T cell receptor beta chains reported below all come from one sample, sequenced in a study of regulatory T cells in long-lasting Graves disease. The time point: newly diagnosed GD, antithyroid drugs for less than 3 months. PBMCs were the source of the RNA used for TCR sequencing. Arm-PCR of CDR3 regions and iRepertoire HTBI primers were used to build TCR beta libraries. TCRdb fed the multiplex PCR reads into MiXCR, producing one record per CDR3 protein. Counted here are hundreds of thousands of distinct CDR3 sequences, roughly 15% occurring once; the ten biggest clones make up under 20%. These records were also assigned to another study, of T cells in Graves' hyperthyroidism and ophthalmopathy.

The material was peripheral blood mononuclear cells (PBMCs), obtained at new diagnosis, from a patient treated with antithyroid drugs. Receptors were obtained from a woman aged 25 to 45 with Graves disease.

The chain uses TRBV18 and TRBJ2-7; D gene ambiguous. CDR3 length: 15 amino acids. The germline V gene has CDR1 KGHSH and CDR2 LQKENI. Trimming took 3 bases from V and 5 from J, leaving 17 bases between them. In DNA form, the CDR3 reads TGTGCCAGCTCACCCTCCAACGTGGGGTCCCACGAGCAGTACTTC. Its protein product is CASSPSNVGSHEQYF.

This clonotype was picked up one time. This rearrangement joins TRBV20-1 to TRBJ2-7; 10 nucleotides agree with TRBD2. Germline-derived CDR1 and CDR2 are DFQATT and SNEGSKA (reference sequence). V lost 2 bases to trimming and J lost 2 bases; unmatched junction nucleotides: 6. This CDR3 region has 15 residues. The CDR3 DNA reads TGCAGTGCTAGACGAGGCACTAGCGGGGCCTACGAGCAGTACTTC. It is translated as CSARRGTSGAYEQYF.

This clonotype has more than one count but fewer than ten. The chain has TRBV7-2 and TRBJ1-1; D unclear. The CDR3 runs 13 residues. V lost 1 base and J 10 bases, leaving 13 bases between the germline ends. Germline CDR1 SGHTA, CDR2 FQGNSA. For the CDR3, the DNA is TGTGCCAGCAGCTTAGGTGACTCCTCAAGAGCTTTCTTT. Translated: CASSLGDSSRAFF.

This clonotype was picked up a small number of times. V usage is TRBV28 and J usage is TRBJ1-5, with a weak D call TRBD1 (5 bases). The germline CDR1 and CDR2 sequences are MDHEN and SYDVKM. V was cut by 6 bases and J by 7 bases, with 13 bases left in between. The length of the CDR3 is 13 residues. The CDR3 DNA sequence: TGTGCCAGCAGCAGGACCAGGACACAGCCCCAGCATTTT. This translates into CASSRTRTQPQHF. The complete variable domain, with remaining parts taken from reference TRBV28 and TRBJ1-5, reads DVKVTQSSRYLVKRTGEKVFLECVQDMDHENMFWYRQDPGLGLRLIYFSYDVKMKEKGDIPEGYSVSREKKERFSLILESASTNQTSMYLCASSRTRTQPQHFGDGTRLSIL.

This clonotype was counted a few times. This chain uses TRBV19 with TRBJ2-1, with 10 positions matching TRBD2. The V and J ends lost 4 bases and 4 bases, in that order; junction bases with no gene match: 4. Germline assignment: CDR1 LNHDA and CDR2 SQIVND (reference sequence). The CDR3 runs 15 residues. The CDR3 DNA is TGTGCCAGTAGTACGGGACTAGCGTATTACAATGAGCAGTTCTTC. This codes for CASSTGLAYYNEQFF.

As regards this clonotype: A much bigger clone sits one base away, suggesting this may be a read error. The V gene is TRBV13, the J gene TRBJ2-1, with D unresolved. This CDR3 is 12 amino acids long. Germline loops: CDR1 PRHDT, CDR2 FYEKMQ (reference sequence). The CDR3 protein is CANSPGGDEQFF. For the CDR3, the DNA is TGTGCCAACAGCCCCGGCGGCGATGAGCAGTTCTTC.

This rearrangement joins TRBV6-1 to TRBJ2-3, with D perhaps assigned TRBD1 or TRBD2 (5 bases each). Germline V lookup: CDR1 MNHNS, CDR2 SASEGT. V lost 3 bases, J lost 0 bases, and 10 bases lay in between. This CDR3 is 15 amino acids long. The CDR3 bases are TGTGCCAGCAGTGACGGGGCGGGCAGCACAGATACGCAGTATTTT. This gives the protein CASSDGAGSTDTQYF.

The chain is built from TRBV3-1 and TRBJ2-1; the D gene could be TRBD1 or TRBD2 (6 bases each). Germline values: CDR1 LGHDT, CDR2 YNNKEL (reference sequence). There are 21 residues in the CDR3. V was cut by 5 bases and J by 2 bases, with 31 bases left in between. The CDR3 loop is CASSLITIDRTTRGAYNEQFF. The DNA of the CDR3 is TGTGCCAGCAGCTTGATTACTATAGACAGGACTACTAGGGGCGCCTACAATGAGCAGTTCTTC.

This clonotype was seen a handful of times. V gene TRBV3-1 combines with J gene TRBJ2-2; D is tentatively TRBD1 or TRBD2 (6 bases each). The germline V gene has CDR1 LGHDT and CDR2 YNNKEL (reference sequence). CDR3 size: 14 residues. With 8 bases removed from V and 0 bases from J, the gap between germline ends came to 10 bases. The CDR3 bases are TGTGCCAGCGGTAGGGGGGCGAACACCGGGGAGCTGTTTTTT. Protein sequence: CASGRGANTGELFF.

In its sample, this clonotype was seen many times. The DNA of the CDR3 is TGTGCCAGCAGTTTATGGGACAGACTCTACGAGCAGTACTTC. Translated: CASSLWDRLYEQYF. The chain recombines TRBV12-3 or TRBV12-4 with TRBJ2-7; 7 positions agree with TRBD1. V gave up 2 bases and J gave up 3 bases; unmatched junction bases: 4. The CDR3 totals 14 residues.

This clonotype was seen ten or more times. This chain uses TRBV10-3 with TRBJ1-5; D uncertain. The CDR3 is made up of 15 amino acids. Trimming stripped 3 bases from V and 0 bases from J, with 9 bases between. CDR1 and CDR2 (germline): ENHRY, SYGVKD. CDR3 sequence reads: CAISDSSDSNQPQHF. The CDR3 DNA is TGTGCCATCAGTGACAGCTCAGATAGCAATCAGCCCCAGCATTTT.

There are a few counts of this clonotype. The chain uses TRBV30 and TRBJ2-7; TRBD1 matches at 8 bases. CDR1 GTSNPN and CDR2 SVGIG come from the germline V gene (reference sequence). V was clipped by 5 bases and J by 6 bases; unmatched bases: 9. The CDR3 is made up of 13 amino acids. CDR3 in amino acids: CAWERTGLFEQYF. In nucleotides, the CDR3 is TGTGCCTGGGAAAGGACAGGGCTATTCGAGCAGTACTTC.

This clonotype occurred a few times. The chain recombines TRBV9 with TRBJ1-3, with a possible D match to TRBD1 (5 bases). The CDR3 covers 16 residues. Germline V gives CDR1 SGDLS, CDR2 YYNGEE. V was cut by 3 bases and J by 0 bases, with 13 bases left in between. The CDR3 reads CASSADPTVSGNTIYF. The CDR3 DNA sequence: TGTGCCAGCAGCGCCGACCCGACAGTCTCTGGAAACACCATATATTTT.

This clonotype turned up a few times. This may come from a read error, since a much larger clone is one base off. This sequence joins TRBV12-5 and TRBJ1-5, with D uncertain. Per the germline V gene, CDR1 is LGHNT and CDR2 is FRNRAP. Deletions cut 1 base from V and 1 base from J, with 8 bases between. This CDR3 contains 15 residues. The CDR3 DNA sequence: TGTGCTAGTGGTTTGGATGTGGGCAGCAATCAGCCCCAGCATTTT. Its protein is CASGLDVGSNQPQHF.

The V call is TRBV28, the J call TRBJ2-7; TRBD1 matches 7 bases. Germline V gene sequence: CDR1 MDHEN, CDR2 SYDVKM. V lost 5 bases to trimming and J lost 7 bases; unmatched junction nucleotides: 14. This CDR3 has 15 amino acids. CDR3: CASSIQGTAREEQYF. The CDR3 coding sequence is TGTGCCAGCAGTATTCAAGGGACAGCGAGAGAAGAGCAGTACTTC.

This clonotype was seen ten or more times. This chain connects TRBV28 to TRBJ1-4; the match to TRBD1 covers 8 bases. Per the germline V gene, CDR1 is MDHEN and CDR2 is SYDVKM. V gave up 6 bases and J gave up 5 bases; unmatched junction bases: 8. The CDR3 covers 15 residues. The CDR3 DNA reads TGTGCCAGCAGCCCAAGTACAGGGGGAAATGAAAAACTGTTTTTT. Its protein product is CASSPSTGGNEKLFF.

The table lists this clonotype with many counts. The chain has TRBV19 and TRBJ1-5; tentatively, D is TRBD1 (5 bases). V was cut by 1 base and J by 9 bases, with 10 bases left in between. Germline-derived CDR1 and CDR2 are LNHDA and SQIVND (reference sequence). This CDR3 contains 13 residues. CDR3 residues: CASSIGPGLPQHF. The CDR3 nucleotides are TGTGCCAGTAGTATAGGCCCAGGGTTGCCCCAGCATTTT.

There are many counts of this clonotype. This chain uses TRBV9 with TRBJ2-2; D remains unclear. The CDR3 length is 14 residues. The V and J ends lost 0 bases and 3 bases respectively, with 6 bases between them. Germline V gene sequence: CDR1 SGDLS, CDR2 YYNGEE. CDR3 sequence: CASSVAGYTGELFF. The DNA for the CDR3 is TGTGCCAGCAGCGTAGCCGGTTACACCGGGGAGCTGTTTTTT.

This clonotype was detected only a few times. The chain carries TRBV5-6 and TRBJ2-6; D tentatively reads TRBD1 or TRBD2 (5 bases each). CDR3 length equals 14 residues. Germline V gives CDR1 SGHDT, CDR2 YYEEEE. V lost 4 bases to trimming and J lost 13 bases, with 18 bases between them. DNA of the CDR3: TGTGCCAGCAGCCAAGGTGGGACCCCGGTGGTCCTGACTTTC. It translates to CASSQGGTPVVLTF.

This clonotype was recorded at least ten times. The V and J genes are TRBV6-1 and TRBJ1-4; D remains unclear. CDR3 length equals 15 residues. Trimming removed 6 bases from V and 4 bases from J, with 15 bases in between. Germline V lookup: CDR1 MNHNS, CDR2 SASEGT. CDR3 in DNA: TGTGCCAGCAGAAAGATTTTCGGTTATAATGAAAAACTGTTTTTT. Translated: CASRKIFGYNEKLFF.

Concerning this clonotype itself: Relative to the germline gene, one junction end is altered; a read error may explain this. The chain combines TRBV7-3 with TRBJ2-6; D not resolved. Germline-derived CDR1 and CDR2 are SGHTA and FQGTGA. The CDR3 contains 15 residues. The CDR3 spells CASGLTAPGANVLTF. Here the CDR3 DNA reads TGTGCCAGCGGCTTAACTGCACCTGGGGCCAACGTCCTGACTTTC. The full variable domain, in which reference TRBV7-3 and TRBJ2-6 provide the parts outside the CDR3, is GAGVSQTPSNKVTEKGKYVELRCDPISGHTALYWYRQSLGQGPEFLIYFQGTGAADDSGLPNDRFFAVRPEGSVSTLKIQRTERGDSAVYLCASGLTAPGANVLTFGAGSRLTVL.

Only a few counts were recorded for this clonotype. J is TRBJ1-5 and V is TRBV10-3; 9 bases line up with TRBD1. CDR1 is ENHRY, CDR2 SYGVKD, per germline. CDR3 size: 15 residues. V gave up 4 bases and J gave up 0 bases; unmatched junction bases: 1. This CDR3 reads CAISGTGDSNQPQHF. CDR3 DNA: TGTGCCATCAGTGGGACAGGGGATAGCAATCAGCCCCAGCATTTT.

The chain combines TRBV20-1 with TRBJ2-5; the D is unclear. Germline V gene data show CDR1 as DFQATT and CDR2 as SNEGSKA (reference sequence). V was clipped by 3 bases and J by 1 base, with 6 bases between them. This CDR3 has 12 amino acids. Here the CDR3 DNA reads TGCAGTGCTAGGGCCTCCCAAGAGACCCAGTACTTC. This sequence encodes CSARASQETQYF.

This clonotype was detected many times. V and J are TRBV28 and TRBJ2-7, with TRBD1 as a possible D gene (6 bases). The length of the CDR3 is 15 residues. V gave up 7 bases and J gave up 2 bases, with 18 bases separating them. Germline V gene lookup returns CDR1 MDHEN and CDR2 SYDVKM. The CDR3 DNA sequence: TGTGCCAGCATGGAAATCGGACAGCCTCCCTACGAGCAGTACTTC. It is translated as CASMEIGQPPYEQYF.

The chain links TRBV19 to TRBJ2-7; D is uncertain. The V and J ends lost 3 bases and 3 bases respectively, with 3 bases between them. In germline, CDR1 is LNHDA, CDR2 SQIVND (reference sequence). The CDR3 length is 11 residues. The CDR3 loop reads CASSMDYEQYF. The CDR3 region has the DNA TGTGCCAGTAGTATGGACTACGAGCAGTACTTC.